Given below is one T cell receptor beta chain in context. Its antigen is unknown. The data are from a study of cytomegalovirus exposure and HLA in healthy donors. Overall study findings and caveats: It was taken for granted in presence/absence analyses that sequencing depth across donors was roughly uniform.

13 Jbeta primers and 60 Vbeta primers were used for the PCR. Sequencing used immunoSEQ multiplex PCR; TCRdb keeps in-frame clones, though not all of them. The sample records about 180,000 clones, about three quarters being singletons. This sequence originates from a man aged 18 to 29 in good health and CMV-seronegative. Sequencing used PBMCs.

The CDR3 loop is CASRPRDAGANVLTF. CDR3 bases: TGTGCCAGCAGGCCGCGTGATGCTGGGGCCAACGTCCTGACTTTC. The chain has TRBV6-6 and TRBJ2-6; D gene uncertain. The CDR3 contains 15 residues. Germline V lookup: CDR1 MNHNY, CDR2 SVGAGI (reference sequence). Deletions cut 6 bases from V and 2 bases from J, with 11 bases between.